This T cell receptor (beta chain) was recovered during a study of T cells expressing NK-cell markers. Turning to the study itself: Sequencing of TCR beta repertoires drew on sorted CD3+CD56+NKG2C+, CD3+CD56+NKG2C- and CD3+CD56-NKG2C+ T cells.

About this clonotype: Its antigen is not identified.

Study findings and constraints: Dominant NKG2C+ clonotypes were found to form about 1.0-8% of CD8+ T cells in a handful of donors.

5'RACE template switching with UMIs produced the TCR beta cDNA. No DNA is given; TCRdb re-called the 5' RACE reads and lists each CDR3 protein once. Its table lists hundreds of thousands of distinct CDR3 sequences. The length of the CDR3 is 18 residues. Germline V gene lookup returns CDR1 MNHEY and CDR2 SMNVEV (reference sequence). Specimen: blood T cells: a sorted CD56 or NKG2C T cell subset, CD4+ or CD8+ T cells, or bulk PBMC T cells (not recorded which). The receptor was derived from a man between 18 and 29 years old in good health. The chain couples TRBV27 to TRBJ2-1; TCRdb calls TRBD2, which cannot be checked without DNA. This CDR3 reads CASSFLGLAGENYNEQFF.